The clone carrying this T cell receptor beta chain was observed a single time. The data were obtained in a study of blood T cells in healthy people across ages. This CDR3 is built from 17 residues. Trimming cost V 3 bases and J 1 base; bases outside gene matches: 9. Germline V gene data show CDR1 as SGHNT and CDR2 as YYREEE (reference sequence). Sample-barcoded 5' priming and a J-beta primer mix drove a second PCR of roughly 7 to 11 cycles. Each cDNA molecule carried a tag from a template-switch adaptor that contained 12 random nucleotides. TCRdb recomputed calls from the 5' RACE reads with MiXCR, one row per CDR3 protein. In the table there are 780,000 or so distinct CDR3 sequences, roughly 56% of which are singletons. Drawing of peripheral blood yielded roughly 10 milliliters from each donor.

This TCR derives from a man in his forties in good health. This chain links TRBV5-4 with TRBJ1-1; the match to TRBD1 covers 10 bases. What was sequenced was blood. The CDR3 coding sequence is TGTGCCAGCAGCTCGGGACAGGGGCGAGCCGGGAACACTGAAGCTTTCTTT. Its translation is CASSSGQGRAGNTEAFF.